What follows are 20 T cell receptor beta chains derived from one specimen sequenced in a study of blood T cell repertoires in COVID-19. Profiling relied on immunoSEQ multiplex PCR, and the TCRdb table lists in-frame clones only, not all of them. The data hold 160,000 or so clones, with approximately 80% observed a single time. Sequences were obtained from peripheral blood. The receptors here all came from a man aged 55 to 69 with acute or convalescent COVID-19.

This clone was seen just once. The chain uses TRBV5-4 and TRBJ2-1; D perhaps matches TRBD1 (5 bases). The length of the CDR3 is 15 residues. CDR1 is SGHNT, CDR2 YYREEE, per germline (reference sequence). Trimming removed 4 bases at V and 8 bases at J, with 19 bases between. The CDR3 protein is CASSKDTSWGYEQFF. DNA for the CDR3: TGTGCCAGCAGCAAGGACACTTCTTGGGGATATGAGCAGTTCTTC. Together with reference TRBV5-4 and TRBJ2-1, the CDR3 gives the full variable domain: ETGVTQSPTHLIKTRGQQVTLRCSSQSGHNTVSWYQQALGQGPQFIFQYYREEENGRGNFPPRFSGLQFPNYSSELNVNALELDDSALYLCASSKDTSWGYEQFFGPGTRLTVL.

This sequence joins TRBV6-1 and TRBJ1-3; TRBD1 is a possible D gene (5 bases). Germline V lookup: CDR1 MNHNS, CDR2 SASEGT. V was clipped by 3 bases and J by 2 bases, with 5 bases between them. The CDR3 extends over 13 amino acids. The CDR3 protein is CASSDRAGNTIYF. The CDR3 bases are TGTGCCAGCAGTGACAGGGCTGGAAACACCATATATTTT.

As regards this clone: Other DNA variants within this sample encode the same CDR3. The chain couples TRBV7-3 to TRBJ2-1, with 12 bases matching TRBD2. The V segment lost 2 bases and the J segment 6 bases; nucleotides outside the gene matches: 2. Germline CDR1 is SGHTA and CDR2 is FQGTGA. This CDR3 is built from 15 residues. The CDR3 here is CASSLLAGGPNEQFF. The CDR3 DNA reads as TGTGCCAGCAGCTTACTAGCGGGAGGGCCCAATGAGCAGTTCTTC.

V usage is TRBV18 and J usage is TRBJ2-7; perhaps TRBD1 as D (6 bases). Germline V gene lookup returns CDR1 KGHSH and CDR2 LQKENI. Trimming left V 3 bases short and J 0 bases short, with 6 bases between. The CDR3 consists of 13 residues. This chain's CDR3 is CASSPDSSYEQYF. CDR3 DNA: TGTGCCAGCTCACCGGACAGCTCCTACGAGCAGTACTTC. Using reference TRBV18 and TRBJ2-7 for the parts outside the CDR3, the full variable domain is NAGVMQNPRHLVRRRGQEARLRCSPMKGHSHVYWYRQLPEEGLKFMVYLQKENIIDESGMPKERFSAEFPKEGPSILRIQQVVRGDSAAYFCASSPDSSYEQYFGPGTRLTVT.

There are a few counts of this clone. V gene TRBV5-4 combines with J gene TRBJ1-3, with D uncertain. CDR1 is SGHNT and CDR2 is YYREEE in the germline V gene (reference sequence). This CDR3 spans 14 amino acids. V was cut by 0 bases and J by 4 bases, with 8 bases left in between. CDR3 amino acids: CASSLAHGGNTIYF. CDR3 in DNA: TGTGCCAGCAGCTTGGCCCACGGGGGAAACACCATATATTTT. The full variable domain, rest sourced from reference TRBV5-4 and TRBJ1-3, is ETGVTQSPTHLIKTRGQQVTLRCSSQSGHNTVSWYQQALGQGPQFIFQYYREEENGRGNFPPRFSGLQFPNYSSELNVNALELDDSALYLCASSLAHGGNTIYFGEGSWLTVV.

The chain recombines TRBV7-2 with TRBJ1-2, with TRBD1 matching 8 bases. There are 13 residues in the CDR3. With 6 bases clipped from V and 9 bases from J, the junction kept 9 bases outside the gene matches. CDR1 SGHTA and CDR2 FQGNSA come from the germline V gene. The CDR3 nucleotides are TGTGCCAGCAGTTTCGGACAGGGAAGGAGCTACACCTTC. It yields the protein CASSFGQGRSYTF.

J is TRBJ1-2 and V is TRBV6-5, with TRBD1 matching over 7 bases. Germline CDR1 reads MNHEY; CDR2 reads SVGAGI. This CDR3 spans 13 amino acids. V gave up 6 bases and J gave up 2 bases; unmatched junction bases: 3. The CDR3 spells CASSGTANYGYTF. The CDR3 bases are TGTGCCAGCAGCGGGACAGCAAACTATGGCTACACCTTC.

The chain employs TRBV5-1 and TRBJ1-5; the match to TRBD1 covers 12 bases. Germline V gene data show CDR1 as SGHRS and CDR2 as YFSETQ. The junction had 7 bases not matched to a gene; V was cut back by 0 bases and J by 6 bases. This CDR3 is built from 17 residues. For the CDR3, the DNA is TGCGCCAGCAGCTTGGTCGGGGGACAGGGGGCTGGTCAGCCCCAGCATTTT. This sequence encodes CASSLVGGQGAGQPQHF.

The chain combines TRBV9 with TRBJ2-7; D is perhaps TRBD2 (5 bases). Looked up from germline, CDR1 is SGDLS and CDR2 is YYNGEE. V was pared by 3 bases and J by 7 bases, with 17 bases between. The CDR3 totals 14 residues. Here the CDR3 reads CASSADEGYGEQYF. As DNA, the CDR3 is TGTGCCAGCAGCGCTGATGAGGGTTATGGAGAGCAGTACTTC.

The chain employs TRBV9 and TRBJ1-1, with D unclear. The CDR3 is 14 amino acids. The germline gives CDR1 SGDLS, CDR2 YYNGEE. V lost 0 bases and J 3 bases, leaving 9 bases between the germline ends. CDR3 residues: CASSVVKRYTEAFF. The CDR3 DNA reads TGTGCCAGCAGCGTAGTTAAGAGGTACACTGAAGCTTTCTTT. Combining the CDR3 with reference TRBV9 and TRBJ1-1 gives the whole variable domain DSGVTQTPKHLITATGQRVTLRCSPRSGDLSVYWYQQSLDQGLQFLIQYYNGEERAKGNILERFSAQQFPDLHSELNLSSLELGDSALYFCASSVVKRYTEAFFGQGTRLTVV.

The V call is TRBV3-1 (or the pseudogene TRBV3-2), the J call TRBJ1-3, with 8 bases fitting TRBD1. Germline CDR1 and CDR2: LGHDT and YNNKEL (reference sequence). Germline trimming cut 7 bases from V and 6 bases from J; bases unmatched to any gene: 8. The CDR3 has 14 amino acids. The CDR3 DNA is TGTGCCAGCAAAGTGAAACAGGGGGAAAACACCATATATTTT. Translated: CASKVKQGENTIYF.

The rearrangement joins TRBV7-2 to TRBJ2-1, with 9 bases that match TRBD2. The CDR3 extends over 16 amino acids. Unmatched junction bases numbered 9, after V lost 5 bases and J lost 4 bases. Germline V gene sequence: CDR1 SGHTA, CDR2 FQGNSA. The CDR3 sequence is CASSLLAGNVYNEQFF. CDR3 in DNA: TGTGCCAGCAGCCTCCTAGCGGGGAACGTGTACAATGAGCAGTTCTTC.

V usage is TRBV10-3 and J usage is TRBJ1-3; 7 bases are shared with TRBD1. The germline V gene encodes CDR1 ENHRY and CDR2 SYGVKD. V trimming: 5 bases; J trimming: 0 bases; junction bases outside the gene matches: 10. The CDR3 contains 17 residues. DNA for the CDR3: TGTGCCATCAGTAGGGACAGCCGGGTGAGCTCTGGAAACACCATATATTTT. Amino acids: CAISRDSRVSSGNTIYF.

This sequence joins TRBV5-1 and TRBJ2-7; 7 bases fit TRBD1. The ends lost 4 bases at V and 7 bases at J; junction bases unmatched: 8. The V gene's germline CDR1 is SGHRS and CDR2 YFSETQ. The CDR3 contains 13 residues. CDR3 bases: TGCGCCAGCAGCACGTGGACAGGTCTAGAGCAGTACTTC. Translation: CASSTWTGLEQYF. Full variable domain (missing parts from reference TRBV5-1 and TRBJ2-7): KAGVTQTPRYLIKTRGQQVTLSCSPISGHRSVSWYQQTPGQGLQFLFEYFSETQRNKGNFPGRFSGRQFSNSRSEMNVSTLELGDSALYLCASSTWTGLEQYFGPGTRLTVT.

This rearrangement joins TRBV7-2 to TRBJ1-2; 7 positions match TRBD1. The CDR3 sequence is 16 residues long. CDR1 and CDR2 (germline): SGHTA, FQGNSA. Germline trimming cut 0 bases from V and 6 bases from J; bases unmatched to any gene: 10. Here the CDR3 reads CASSLAVGQGENGYTF. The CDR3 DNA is TGTGCCAGCAGCTTAGCCGTAGGGCAGGGGGAAAATGGCTACACCTTC.

The CDR3 protein is CASSLAAGGDTQYF. The CDR3 nucleotides are TGTGCCAGCAGCTTAGCAGCGGGGGGAGATACGCAGTATTTT. The rearrangement links TRBV7-2 to TRBJ2-3, with TRBD2 identical over 9 bases. Germline V gene sequence: CDR1 SGHTA, CDR2 FQGNSA. The V gene end was trimmed by 0 bases and the J gene end by 5 bases; junction bases not matched to a gene: 0. The CDR3 contains 14 residues.

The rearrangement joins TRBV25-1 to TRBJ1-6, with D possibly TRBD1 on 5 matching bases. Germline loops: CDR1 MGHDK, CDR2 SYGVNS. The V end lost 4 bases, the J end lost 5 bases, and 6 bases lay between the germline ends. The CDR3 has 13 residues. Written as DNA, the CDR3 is TGTGCCAGCAGTGCCAGGGATAATTCACCCCTCCACTTT. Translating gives CASSARDNSPLHF.

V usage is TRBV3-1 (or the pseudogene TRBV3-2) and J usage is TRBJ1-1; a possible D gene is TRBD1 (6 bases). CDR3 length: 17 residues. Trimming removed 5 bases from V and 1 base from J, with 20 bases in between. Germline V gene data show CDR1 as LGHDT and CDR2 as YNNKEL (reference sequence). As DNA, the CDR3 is TGTGCCAGCAGCTTACAACCGACAGGTAGGCGGAACACTGAAGCTTTCTTT. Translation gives CASSLQPTGRRNTEAFF.

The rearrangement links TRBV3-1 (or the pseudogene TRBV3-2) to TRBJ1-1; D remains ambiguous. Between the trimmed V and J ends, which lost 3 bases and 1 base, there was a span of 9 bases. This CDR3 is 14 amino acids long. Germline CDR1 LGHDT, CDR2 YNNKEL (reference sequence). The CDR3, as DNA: TGTGCCAGCAGCCAGGAGAAACCGAACACTGAAGCTTTCTTT. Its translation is CASSQEKPNTEAFF.

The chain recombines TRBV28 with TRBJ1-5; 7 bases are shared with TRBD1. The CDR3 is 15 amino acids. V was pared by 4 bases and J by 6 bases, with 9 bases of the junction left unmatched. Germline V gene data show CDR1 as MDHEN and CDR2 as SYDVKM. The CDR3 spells CASSSPTGKSQPQHF. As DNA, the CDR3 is TGTGCCAGCAGTTCCCCGACAGGGAAGAGTCAGCCCCAGCATTTT.